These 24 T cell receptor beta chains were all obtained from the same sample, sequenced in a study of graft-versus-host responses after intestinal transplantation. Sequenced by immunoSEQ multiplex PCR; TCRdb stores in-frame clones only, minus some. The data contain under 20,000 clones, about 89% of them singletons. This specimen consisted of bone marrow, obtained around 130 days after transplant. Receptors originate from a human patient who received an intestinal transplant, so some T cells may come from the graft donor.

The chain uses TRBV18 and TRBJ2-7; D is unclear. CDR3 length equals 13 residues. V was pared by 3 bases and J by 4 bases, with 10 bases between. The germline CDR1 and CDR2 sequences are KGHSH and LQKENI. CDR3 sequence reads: CASSPPGEYEQYF. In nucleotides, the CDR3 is TGTGCCAGCTCACCCCCAGGAGAATACGAGCAGTACTTC.

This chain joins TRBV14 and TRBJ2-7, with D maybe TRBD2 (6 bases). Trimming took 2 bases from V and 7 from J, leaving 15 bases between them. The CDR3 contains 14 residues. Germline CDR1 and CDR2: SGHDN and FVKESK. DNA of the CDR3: TGTGCCAGCAGCCAATTCGGAGGGTTACGGGAGCAGTACTTC. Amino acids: CASSQFGGLREQYF.

In DNA, the CDR3 is TGTGCCAGCAGTTTAACGACAGGATTCTCCTACGAGCAGTACTTC. Encoded protein: CASSLTTGFSYEQYF. This sequence joins TRBV7-9 and TRBJ2-7, with D perhaps TRBD1 (6 bases). Germline loops: CDR1 SEHNR, CDR2 FQNEAQ (reference sequence). The CDR3 is 15 residues long. The V end was cut by 6 bases, the J end by 0 bases, with 15 bases between.

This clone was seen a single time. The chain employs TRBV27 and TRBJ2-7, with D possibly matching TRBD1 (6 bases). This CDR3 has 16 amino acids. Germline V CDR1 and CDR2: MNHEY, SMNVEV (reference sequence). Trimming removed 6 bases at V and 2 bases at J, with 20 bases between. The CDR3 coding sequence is TGTGCCAGCAGCCGTTTGGGACCACAGGGTCCCTACGAGCAGTACTTC. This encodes CASSRLGPQGPYEQYF.

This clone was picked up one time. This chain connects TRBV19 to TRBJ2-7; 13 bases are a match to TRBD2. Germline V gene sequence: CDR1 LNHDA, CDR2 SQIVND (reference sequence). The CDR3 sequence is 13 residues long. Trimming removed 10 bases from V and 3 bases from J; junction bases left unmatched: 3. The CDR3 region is CATRTSGSYEQYF. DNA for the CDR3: TGTGCCACACGGACTAGCGGGAGCTACGAGCAGTACTTC.

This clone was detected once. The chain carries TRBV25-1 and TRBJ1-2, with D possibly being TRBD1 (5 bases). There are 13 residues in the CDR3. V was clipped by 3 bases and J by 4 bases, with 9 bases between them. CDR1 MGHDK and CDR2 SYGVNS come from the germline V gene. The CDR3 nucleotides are TGTGCCAGCAGTGAGACGGGGCTCTATGGCTACACCTTC. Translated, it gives CASSETGLYGYTF.

DNA of the CDR3: TGTGCCAGCAGCTTAGCCCCAAACAGGGTGAAAGAGACCCAGTACTTC. The encoded protein is CASSLAPNRVKETQYF. This rearrangement joins TRBV7-6 to TRBJ2-5; D might be TRBD1 (6 bases). V dropped 0 bases and J dropped 3 bases, with 14 bases sitting between them. Germline values: CDR1 SGHVS, CDR2 FNYEAQ. This CDR3 spans 16 amino acids. Full variable domain (rest looked up from reference TRBV7-6 and TRBJ2-5): GAGVSQSPRYKVTKRGQDVALRCDPISGHVSLYWYRQALGQGPEFLTYFNYEAQQDKSGLPNDRFSAERPEGSISTLTIQRTEQRDSAMYRCASSLAPNRVKETQYFGPGTRLLVL.

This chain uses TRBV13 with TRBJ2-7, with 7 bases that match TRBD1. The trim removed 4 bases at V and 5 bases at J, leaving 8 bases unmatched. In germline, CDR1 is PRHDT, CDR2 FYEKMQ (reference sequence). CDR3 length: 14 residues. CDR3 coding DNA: TGTGCCAGCAGCTCCCCCGAACAGGGGAACGAGCAGTACTTC. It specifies CASSSPEQGNEQYF.

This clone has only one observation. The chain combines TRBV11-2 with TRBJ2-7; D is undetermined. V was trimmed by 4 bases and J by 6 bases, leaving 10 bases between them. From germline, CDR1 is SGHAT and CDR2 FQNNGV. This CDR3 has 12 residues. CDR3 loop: CASSSSRGEQYF. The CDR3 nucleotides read TGTGCCAGCAGCTCGAGCCGCGGCGAGCAGTACTTC.

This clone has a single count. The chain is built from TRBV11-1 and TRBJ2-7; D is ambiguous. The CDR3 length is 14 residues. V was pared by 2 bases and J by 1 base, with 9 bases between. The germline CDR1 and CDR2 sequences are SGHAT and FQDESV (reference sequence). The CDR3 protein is CASSLKVPSYEQYF. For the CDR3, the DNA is TGTGCCAGCAGCTTAAAGGTCCCTTCCTACGAGCAGTACTTC.

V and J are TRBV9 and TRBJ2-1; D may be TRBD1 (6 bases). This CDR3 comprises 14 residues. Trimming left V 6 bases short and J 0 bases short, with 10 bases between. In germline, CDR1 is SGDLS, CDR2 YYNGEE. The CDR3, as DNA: TGTGCCAGCAACGAAGGGGGCTCCTACAATGAGCAGTTCTTC. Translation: CASNEGGSYNEQFF.

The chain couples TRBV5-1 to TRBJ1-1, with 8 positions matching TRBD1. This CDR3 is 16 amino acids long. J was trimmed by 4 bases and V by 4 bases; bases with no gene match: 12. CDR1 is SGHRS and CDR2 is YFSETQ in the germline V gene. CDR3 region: CASSRDPGGAGTEAFF. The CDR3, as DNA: TGCGCCAGCAGCAGAGATCCAGGGGGCGCGGGCACTGAAGCTTTCTTT.

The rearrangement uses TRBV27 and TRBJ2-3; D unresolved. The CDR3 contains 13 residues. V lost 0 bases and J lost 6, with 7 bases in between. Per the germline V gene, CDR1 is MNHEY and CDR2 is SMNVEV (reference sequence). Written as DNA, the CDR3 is TGTGCCAGCAGTTTATCCGCCGGGGATACGCAGTATTTT. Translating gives CASSLSAGDTQYF.

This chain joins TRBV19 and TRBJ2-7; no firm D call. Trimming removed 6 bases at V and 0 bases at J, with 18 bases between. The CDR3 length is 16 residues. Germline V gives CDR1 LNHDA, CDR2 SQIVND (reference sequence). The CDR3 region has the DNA TGTGCCAGTAGCCCAGTTTTTTTGGGGTACTCCTACGAGCAGTACTTC. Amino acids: CASSPVFLGYSYEQYF.

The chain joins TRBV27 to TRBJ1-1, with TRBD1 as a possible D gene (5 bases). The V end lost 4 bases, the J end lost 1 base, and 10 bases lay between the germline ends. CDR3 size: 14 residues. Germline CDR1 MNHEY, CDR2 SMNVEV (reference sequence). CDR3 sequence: CASSWGRTNTEAFF. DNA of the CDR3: TGTGCCAGCAGTTGGGGACGGACGAACACTGAAGCTTTCTTT.

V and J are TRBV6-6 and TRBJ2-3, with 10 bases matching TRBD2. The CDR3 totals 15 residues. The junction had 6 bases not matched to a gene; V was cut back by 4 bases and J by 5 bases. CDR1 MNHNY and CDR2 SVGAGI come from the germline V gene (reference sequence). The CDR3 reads CASSLSGRVVDTQYF. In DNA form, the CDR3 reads TGTGCCAGCAGTTTGAGCGGGAGGGTGGTAGATACGCAGTATTTT.

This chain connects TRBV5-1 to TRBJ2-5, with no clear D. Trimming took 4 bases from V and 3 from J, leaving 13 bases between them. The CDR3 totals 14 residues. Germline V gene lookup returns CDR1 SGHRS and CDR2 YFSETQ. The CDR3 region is CASSPRTPKETQYF. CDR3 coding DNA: TGCGCCAGCAGCCCTCGAACCCCTAAAGAGACCCAGTACTTC.

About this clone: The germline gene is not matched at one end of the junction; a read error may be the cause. The DNA for the CDR3 is TGTGCCAGCAGTCAGACAGGGGGCAAACAGCCCCAGCATTTT. It codes for CASSQTGGKQPQHF. The V gene is TRBV4-2, the J gene TRBJ1-5, with 10 bases lining up with TRBD1. CDR1 and CDR2 (germline): LGHNA, YNFKEQ. The CDR3 loop spans 14 amino acids.

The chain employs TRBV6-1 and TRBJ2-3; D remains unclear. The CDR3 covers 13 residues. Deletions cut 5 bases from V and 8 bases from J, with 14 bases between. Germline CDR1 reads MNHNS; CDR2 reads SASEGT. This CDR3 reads CASSHPDAPTQYF. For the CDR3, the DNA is TGTGCCAGCAGTCACCCGGACGCCCCTACGCAGTATTTT.

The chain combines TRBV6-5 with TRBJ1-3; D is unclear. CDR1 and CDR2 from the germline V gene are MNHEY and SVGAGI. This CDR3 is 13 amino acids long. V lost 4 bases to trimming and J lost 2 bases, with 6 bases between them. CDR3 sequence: CASSLGPGNTIYF. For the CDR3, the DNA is TGTGCCAGCAGTTTGGGCCCTGGAAACACCATATATTTT.

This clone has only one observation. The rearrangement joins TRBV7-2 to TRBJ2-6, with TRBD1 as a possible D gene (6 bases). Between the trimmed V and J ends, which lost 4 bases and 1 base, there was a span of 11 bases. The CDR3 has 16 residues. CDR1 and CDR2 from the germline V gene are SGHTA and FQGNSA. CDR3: CASSSPRGSGANVLTF. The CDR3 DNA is TGTGCCAGCAGCTCCCCCAGGGGTTCTGGGGCCAACGTCCTGACTTTC. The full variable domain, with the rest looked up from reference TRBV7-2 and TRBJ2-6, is GAGVSQSPSNKVTEKGKDVELRCDPISGHTALYWYRQSLGQGLEFLIYFQGNSAPDKSGLPSDRFSAERTGGSVSTLTIQRTQQEDSAVYLCASSSPRGSGANVLTFGAGSRLTVL.

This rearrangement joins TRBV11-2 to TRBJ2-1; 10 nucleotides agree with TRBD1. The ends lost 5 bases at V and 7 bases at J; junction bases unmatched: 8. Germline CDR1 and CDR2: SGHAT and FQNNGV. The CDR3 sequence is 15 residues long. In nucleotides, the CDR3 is TGTGCCAGCAGCCTCCGGGACAGGGGCTTTAATGAGCAGTTCTTC. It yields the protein CASSLRDRGFNEQFF.

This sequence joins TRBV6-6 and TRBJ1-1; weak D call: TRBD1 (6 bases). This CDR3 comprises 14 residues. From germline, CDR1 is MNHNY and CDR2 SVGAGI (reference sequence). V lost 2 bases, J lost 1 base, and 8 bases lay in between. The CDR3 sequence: CASSYGGQNTEAFF. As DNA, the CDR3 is TGTGCCAGCAGTTACGGGGGGCAGAACACTGAAGCTTTCTTT.

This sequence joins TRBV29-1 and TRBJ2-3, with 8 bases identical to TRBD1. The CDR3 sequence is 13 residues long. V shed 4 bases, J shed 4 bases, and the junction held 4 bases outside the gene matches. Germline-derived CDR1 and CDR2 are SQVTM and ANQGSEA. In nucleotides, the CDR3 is TGCAGCGTTGGTCAGGGGGCGGCAGATACGCAGTATTTT. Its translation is CSVGQGAADTQYF.